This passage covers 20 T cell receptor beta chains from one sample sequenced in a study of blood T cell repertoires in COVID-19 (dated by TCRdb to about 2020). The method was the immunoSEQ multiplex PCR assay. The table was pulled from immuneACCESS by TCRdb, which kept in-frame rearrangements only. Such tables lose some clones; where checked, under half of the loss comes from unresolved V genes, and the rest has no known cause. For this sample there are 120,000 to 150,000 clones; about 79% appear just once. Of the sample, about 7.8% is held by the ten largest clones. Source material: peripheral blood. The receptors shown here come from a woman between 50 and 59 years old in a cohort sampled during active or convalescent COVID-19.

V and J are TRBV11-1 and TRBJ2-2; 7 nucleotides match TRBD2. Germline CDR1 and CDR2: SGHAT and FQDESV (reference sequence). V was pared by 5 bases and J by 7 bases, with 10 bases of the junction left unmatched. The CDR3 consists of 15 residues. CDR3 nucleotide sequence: TGTGCCAGCAGCCCTACTCCGACTAGCCTCGGGGAGCTGTTTTTT. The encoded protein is CASSPTPTSLGELFF.

CDR3 in DNA: TGCGCCAGCAGTGAGTCGGAGGATCAATCAGGGGGCCAAAGCAATCAGCCCCAGCATTTT. Translated: CASSESEDQSGGQSNQPQHF. The V call is TRBV10-1, the J call TRBJ1-5, with TRBD1 identical over 8 bases. The CDR3 has 20 residues. Per germline, CDR1 WNHNN and CDR2 SYGVQD (reference sequence). The junction had 14 bases not matched to a gene; V was cut back by 0 bases and J by 1 base.

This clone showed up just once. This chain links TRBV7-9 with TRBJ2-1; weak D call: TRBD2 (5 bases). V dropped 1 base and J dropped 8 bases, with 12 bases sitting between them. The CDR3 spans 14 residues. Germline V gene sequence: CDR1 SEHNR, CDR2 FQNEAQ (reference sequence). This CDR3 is CASSLVGLEDEQFF. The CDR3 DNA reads TGTGCCAGCAGCTTAGTTGGTTTGGAGGATGAGCAGTTCTTC.

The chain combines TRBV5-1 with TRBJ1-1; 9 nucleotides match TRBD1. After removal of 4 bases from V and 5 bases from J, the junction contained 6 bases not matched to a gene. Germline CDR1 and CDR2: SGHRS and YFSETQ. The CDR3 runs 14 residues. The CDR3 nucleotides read TGCGCCAGCAGCGAGGGACAGGGATGGACTGAAGCTTTCTTT. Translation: CASSEGQGWTEAFF.

CDR3 in amino acids: CASSAPGGKNIQYF. CDR3 in DNA: TGTGCCAGCAGCGCGCCGGGGGGCAAAAACATTCAGTACTTC. The chain carries TRBV7-2 and TRBJ2-4; 7 bases fit TRBD2. CDR1 is SGHTA, CDR2 FQGNSA, per germline. The CDR3 extends over 14 amino acids. V lost 5 bases, J lost 3 bases, and 4 bases stayed unmatched. Together with reference TRBV7-2 and TRBJ2-4, the CDR3 gives the full variable domain: GAGVSQSPSNKVTEKGKDVELRCDPISGHTALYWYRQSLGQGLEFLIYFQGNSAPDKSGLPSDRFSAERTGGSVSTLTIQRTQQEDSAVYLCASSAPGGKNIQYFGAGTRLSVL.

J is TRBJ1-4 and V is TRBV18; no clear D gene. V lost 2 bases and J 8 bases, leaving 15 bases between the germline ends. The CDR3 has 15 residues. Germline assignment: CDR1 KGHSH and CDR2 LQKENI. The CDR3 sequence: CASSPIHPSQEKLFF. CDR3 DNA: TGTGCCAGCTCACCAATCCATCCTAGTCAGGAAAAACTGTTTTTT.

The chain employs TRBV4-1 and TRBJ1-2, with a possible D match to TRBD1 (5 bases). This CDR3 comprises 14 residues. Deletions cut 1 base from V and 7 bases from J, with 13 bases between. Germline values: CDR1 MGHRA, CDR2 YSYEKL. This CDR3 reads CASSQVSGAGGYTF. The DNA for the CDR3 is TGCGCCAGCAGCCAAGTAAGTGGGGCTGGTGGCTACACCTTC.

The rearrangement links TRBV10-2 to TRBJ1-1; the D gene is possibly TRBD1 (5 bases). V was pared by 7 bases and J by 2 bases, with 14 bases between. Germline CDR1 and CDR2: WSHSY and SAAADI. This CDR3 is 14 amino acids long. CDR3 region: CASTDGQDNTEAFF. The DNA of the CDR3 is TGCGCCAGCACCGACGGACAAGACAACACTGAAGCTTTCTTT.

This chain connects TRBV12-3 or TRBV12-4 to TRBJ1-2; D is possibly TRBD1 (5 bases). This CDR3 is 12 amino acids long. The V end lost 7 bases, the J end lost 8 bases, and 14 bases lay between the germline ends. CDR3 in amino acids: CASTRGGGGYTF. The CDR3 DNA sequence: TGTGCCAGCACCCGGGGCGGGGGAGGCTACACCTTC.

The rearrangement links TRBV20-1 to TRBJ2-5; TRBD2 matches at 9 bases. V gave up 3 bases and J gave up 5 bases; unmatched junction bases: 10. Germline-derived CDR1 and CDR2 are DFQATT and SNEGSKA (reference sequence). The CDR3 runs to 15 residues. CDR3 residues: CSASVRGGLMETQYF. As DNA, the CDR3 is TGCAGTGCTAGTGTGCGGGGGGGCCTCATGGAGACCCAGTACTTC.

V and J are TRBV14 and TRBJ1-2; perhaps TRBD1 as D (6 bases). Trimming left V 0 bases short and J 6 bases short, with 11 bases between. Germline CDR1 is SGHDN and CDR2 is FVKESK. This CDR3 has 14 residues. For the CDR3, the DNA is TGTGCCAGCAGCCAAGAGACAGGAGGCAATGGCTACACCTTC. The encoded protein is CASSQETGGNGYTF.

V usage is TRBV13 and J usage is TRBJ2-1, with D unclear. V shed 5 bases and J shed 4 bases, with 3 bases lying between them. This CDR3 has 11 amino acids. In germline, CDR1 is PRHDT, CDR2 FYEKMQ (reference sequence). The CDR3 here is CASSPYNEQFF. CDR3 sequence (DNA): TGTGCCAGCAGCCCTTACAATGAGCAGTTCTTC.

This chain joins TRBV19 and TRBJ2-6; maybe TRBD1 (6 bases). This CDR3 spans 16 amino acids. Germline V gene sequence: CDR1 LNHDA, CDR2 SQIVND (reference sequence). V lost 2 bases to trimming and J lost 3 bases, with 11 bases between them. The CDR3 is CASSIPTGFGANVLTF. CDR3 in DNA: TGTGCCAGTAGTATACCTACAGGGTTTGGGGCCAACGTCCTGACTTTC. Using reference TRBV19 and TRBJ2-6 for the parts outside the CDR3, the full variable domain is DGGITQSPKYLFRKEGQNVTLSCEQNLNHDAMYWYRQDPGQGLRLIYYSQIVNDFQKGDIAEGYSVSREKKESFPLTVTSAQKNPTAFYLCASSIPTGFGANVLTFGAGSRLTVL.

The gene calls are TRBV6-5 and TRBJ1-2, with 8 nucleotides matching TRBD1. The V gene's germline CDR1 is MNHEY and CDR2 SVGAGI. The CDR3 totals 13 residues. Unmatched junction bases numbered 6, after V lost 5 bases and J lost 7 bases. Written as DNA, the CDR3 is TGTGCCAGCAGTCTCGACAGGGGCATTGGCTACACCTTC. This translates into CASSLDRGIGYTF.

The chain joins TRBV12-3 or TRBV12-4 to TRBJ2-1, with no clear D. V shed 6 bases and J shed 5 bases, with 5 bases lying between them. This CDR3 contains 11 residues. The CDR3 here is CASSLHNEQFF. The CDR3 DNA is TGTGCCAGCAGCCTCCACAATGAGCAGTTCTTC.

The CDR3 sequence: CASSSSQETQYF. CDR3 bases: TGTGCCAGCAGCAGCTCACAAGAGACCCAGTACTTC. The gene calls are TRBV6-2 or TRBV6-3 and TRBJ2-5; D uncertain. With 6 bases removed from V and 2 bases from J, the gap between germline ends came to 7 bases. The CDR3 has 12 amino acids. Germline values: CDR1 MNHEY, CDR2 SVGEGT.

The DNA for the CDR3 is TGTGCCACCAGTGATCAGACAGATACGCAGTATTTT. This gives the protein CATSDQTDTQYF. V and J are TRBV24-1 and TRBJ2-3; D is ambiguous. Trimming cost V 3 bases and J 3 bases, with 3 bases left between them. Germline-derived CDR1 and CDR2 are KGHDR and SFDVKD. This CDR3 region has 12 residues.

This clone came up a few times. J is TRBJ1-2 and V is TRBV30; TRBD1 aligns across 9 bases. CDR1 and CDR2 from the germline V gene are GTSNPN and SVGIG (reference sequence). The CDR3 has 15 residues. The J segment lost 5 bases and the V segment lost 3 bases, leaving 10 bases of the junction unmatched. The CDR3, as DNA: TGTGCCTGGAGCGATCCACCCGGGACAGGGTATGGCTACACCTTC. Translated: CAWSDPPGTGYGYTF.

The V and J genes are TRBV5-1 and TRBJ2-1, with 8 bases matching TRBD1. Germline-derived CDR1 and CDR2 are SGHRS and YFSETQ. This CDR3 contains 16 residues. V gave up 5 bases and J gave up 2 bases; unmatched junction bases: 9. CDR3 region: CASRKDRADAYNEQFF. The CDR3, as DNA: TGCGCCAGCAGAAAGGACAGGGCCGACGCCTACAATGAGCAGTTCTTC. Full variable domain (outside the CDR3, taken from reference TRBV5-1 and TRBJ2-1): KAGVTQTPRYLIKTRGQQVTLSCSPISGHRSVSWYQQTPGQGLQFLFEYFSETQRNKGNFPGRFSGRQFSNSRSEMNVSTLELGDSALYLCASRKDRADAYNEQFFGPGTRLTVL.

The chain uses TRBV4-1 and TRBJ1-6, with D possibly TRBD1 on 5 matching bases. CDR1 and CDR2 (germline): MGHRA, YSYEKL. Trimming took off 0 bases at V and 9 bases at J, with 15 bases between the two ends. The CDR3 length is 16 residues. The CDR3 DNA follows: TGCGCCAGCAGCCAAGAATCGAGGACACGGTCTTCACCCCTCCACTTT. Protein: CASSQESRTRSSPLHF.